Given below is one T cell receptor (beta chain) in context. Its antigen remains unknown. Treatment described: roughly ten-day PBMC culture with coronavirus spike peptide pools or control peptides (ViraFEST assay). ViraFEST enlarged antigen-specific T cell populations with peptide pools and afterwards sequenced TCRs. Convalescent patients tested SARS-CoV-2 PCR positive from March to December 2020, before Alpha, Beta and Delta emerged. The data are from a study of vaccination and CD4 T cells after COVID-19. About the research overall: For control cultures, the treatment was a CEFX pool, an HIV-1 Nef pool, or no peptide.

The study sequenced cultured CD4+ T cell DNA using the Oncomine TCR Beta short-read assay. Using its own MiXCR run on the PCR reads, TCRdb lists one record per CDR3 protein. Among about 16,000 distinct CDR3 sequences, 63% were seen once, and the ten largest hold 12%. The origin of this receptor is a human donor who had recovered from COVID-19. Material: CD4+ T cells from blood, cultured in vitro.

The CDR3 sequence is CASSPMAGIGNEQFF. CDR3 nucleotide sequence: TGTGCCAGCAGTCCTATGGCGGGGATCGGGAATGAGCAGTTCTTC. The V and J genes are TRBV6-1 and TRBJ2-1; tentatively, D is TRBD2 (6 bases). The V and J ends lost 5 bases and 7 bases respectively, with 18 bases between them. Germline CDR1 reads MNHNS; CDR2 reads SASEGT. The CDR3 is 15 residues long.